The rows below give T cell receptor beta chains drawn from one sample of a study of blood T cell repertoires in COVID-19. TCRdb's table, derived via immunoSEQ multiplex PCR, lists solely in-frame clones and lacks some. The table lists approximately 210,000 clones, around 80% of them singletons. Source material: PBMCs or T cells enriched from blood (not recorded which). The receptors stem from a man between 40 and 49 years old who had recovered from COVID-19. Both conserved end residues are part of each CDR3.

CDR3: CSVLTTGSNEKLFF
V: TRBV29-1

CDR3: CASSLAGANTEAFF
V: TRBV28

CDR3: CASRGTSGGELFF
V: TRBV12-3/TRBV12-4

CDR3: CASSLERTGGIGNTIYF
V: TRBV5-1

CDR3: CASSISGQGAYEQYF
V: TRBV19

CDR3: CASSRQGAVGELFF
V: TRBV7-2

CDR3: CASSGRRGQNSPLHF
V: TRBV2

CDR3: CASSVSNSPLHF
V: TRBV9

CDR3: CASSLGLASTDTQYF
V: TRBV28

CDR3: CASSRFERVYEQYF
V: TRBV4-1

CDR3: CASSFSERQYQETQYF
V: TRBV7-8

CDR3: CASSPHGGGDTEAFF
V: TRBV18

CDR3: CASSLGSPAYNEQFF
V: TRBV5-1

CDR3: CASAGQGNTEAFF
V: TRBV27

CDR3: CASSLGTANQPQHF
V: TRBV5-1

CDR3: CASSYRAEAFF
V: TRBV12-3/TRBV12-4

CDR3: CASSYGPGMNTEAFF
V: TRBV6-5

CDR3: CASSLDMTGSGEKLFF
V: TRBV7-9